The 14 T cell receptor beta chains listed next were all sequenced from one sample in a study of blood T cell repertoires in COVID-19. The data were produced by immunoSEQ multiplex PCR, yet TCRdb's version contains in-frame clones alone and is incomplete. The sample contains around 50,000 clones, around 80% of which appear only once. Sequenced input: peripheral blood. Source of these receptors: a woman of 80 years or more with acute or convalescent COVID-19.

The rearrangement links TRBV19 to TRBJ1-5; TRBD1 might be the D (6 bases). This CDR3 contains 17 residues. Germline CDR1 is LNHDA and CDR2 is SQIVND (reference sequence). V lost 7 bases and J 1 base, leaving 20 bases between the germline ends. The CDR3 sequence: CASNPGGGARSNQPQHF. The CDR3, as DNA: TGTGCCAGTAACCCGGGGGGGGGCGCCAGGAGCAATCAGCCCCAGCATTTT.

This rearrangement joins TRBV29-1 to TRBJ2-3, with TRBD1 identical over 7 bases. Germline CDR1 reads SQVTM; CDR2 reads ANQGSEA. CDR3 length: 16 residues. Losses at the gene ends were 0 bases for V and 0 bases for J; bases not matched to a gene: 6. The CDR3, as DNA: TGCAGCGTTGAAGAAAGGGACAGTTCTAGCACAGATACGCAGTATTTT. Protein sequence: CSVEERDSSSTDTQYF.

The J gene is TRBJ1-6, the V gene TRBV30, with 10 bases aligning to TRBD1. The CDR3 loop spans 14 amino acids. Germline V gene sequence: CDR1 GTSNPN, CDR2 SVGIG (reference sequence). After removal of 2 bases from V and 7 bases from J, the junction contained 2 bases not matched to a gene. The DNA of the CDR3 is TGTGCCTGGAGTTTGGACAGGGGGAATTCACCCCTCCACTTT. This codes for CAWSLDRGNSPLHF. Drawing the rest from reference TRBV30 and TRBJ1-6, the complete variable domain is SQTIHQWPATLVQPVGSPLSLECTVEGTSNPNLYWYRQAAGRGLQLLFYSVGIGQISSEVPQNLSASRPQDRQFILSSKKLLLSDSGFYLCAWSLDRGNSPLHFGNGTRLTVT.

V usage is TRBV19 and J usage is TRBJ1-2; D is undetermined. The CDR3 has 13 amino acids. From germline, CDR1 is LNHDA and CDR2 SQIVND (reference sequence). Between the trimmed V and J ends, which lost 5 bases and 4 bases, there was a span of 11 bases. The CDR3 DNA follows: TGTGCCAGTAGTGCCCGGGAGGCCTATGGCTACACCTTC. This sequence encodes CASSAREAYGYTF.

A word on this clone: This sample includes further DNA sequences coding for the same CDR3. The gene calls are TRBV3-1 (or the pseudogene TRBV3-2) and TRBJ1-2, with TRBD1 matching over 7 bases. The CDR3 runs to 15 residues. Trimming removed 1 base from V and 2 bases from J; junction bases left unmatched: 4. Germline V gene sequence: CDR1 LGHDT, CDR2 YNNKEL (reference sequence). CDR3 bases: TGTGCCAGCAGCCAAGGACAGGGAAACAACTATGGCTACACCTTC. This codes for CASSQGQGNNYGYTF.

The gene calls are TRBV18 and TRBJ1-1; D remains unclear. V was shortened by 2 bases and J by 1 base, with 8 bases between the two germline ends. The CDR3 spans 14 residues. Germline V CDR1 and CDR2: KGHSH, LQKENI. The CDR3 spells CASSPIRWNTEAFF. The CDR3 nucleotides are TGTGCCAGCTCACCAATCAGATGGAACACTGAAGCTTTCTTT.

CDR3 sequence (DNA): TGTGCCAGCAGTTTGAGCGGGTCGGTGGGGAATGAGCAGTTCTTC. Protein product: CASSLSGSVGNEQFF. The chain combines TRBV28 with TRBJ2-1, with D tentatively TRBD2 (6 bases). Between the trimmed V and J ends, which lost 3 bases and 7 bases, there was a span of 16 bases. The V gene's germline CDR1 is MDHEN and CDR2 SYDVKM. The CDR3 is made up of 15 amino acids.

The chain uses TRBV18 and TRBJ2-5, with a weak D call TRBD1 (5 bases). V was cut by 1 base and J by 3 bases, with 9 bases left in between. Germline assignment: CDR1 KGHSH and CDR2 LQKENI. CDR3 size: 14 residues. The CDR3 region is CASSPRSREETQYF. Written as DNA, the CDR3 is TGTGCCAGCTCACCACGGAGCAGGGAAGAGACCCAGTACTTC.

This clone has just one count. The chain carries TRBV15 and TRBJ2-5; 7 bases are shared with TRBD2. Germline-derived CDR1 and CDR2 are LNHNV and YYDKDF (reference sequence). The J segment lost 4 bases and the V segment lost 5 bases, leaving 10 bases of the junction unmatched. The CDR3 spans 15 residues. The CDR3 sequence is CATSSGLGAGETQYF. The CDR3 bases are TGTGCCACCAGCTCCGGACTAGGGGCTGGAGAGACCCAGTACTTC.

The chain is built from TRBV4-1 and TRBJ2-3, with D possibly matching TRBD2 (6 bases). The germline CDR1 and CDR2 sequences are MGHRA and YSYEKL. Between the trimmed V and J ends, which lost 2 bases and 5 bases, there was a span of 17 bases. The CDR3 is 16 residues long. CDR3 sequence (DNA): TGCGCCAGCAGCCAATATGCAACTAGCCAAAAAGATACGCAGTATTTT. Its translation is CASSQYATSQKDTQYF.

This clone was seen many times. CDR3 nucleotides: TGCAGTGCGGAAACGGGAGGCGGCTACACCTTC. Protein: CSAETGGGYTF. This sequence joins TRBV20-1 and TRBJ1-2; no definite D call. The V gene's germline CDR1 is DFQATT and CDR2 SNEGSKA (reference sequence). V was pared by 6 bases and J by 8 bases, with 13 bases between. The CDR3 runs 11 residues.

In DNA form, the CDR3 reads TGCAGCCAGTTCAGAGGGGAGACCCAGTACTTC. Its protein is CSQFRGETQYF. V and J are TRBV29-1 and TRBJ2-5; TRBD2 is a possible D gene (5 bases). V was clipped by 8 bases and J by 5 bases, with 12 bases between them. Germline loops: CDR1 SQVTM, CDR2 ANQGSEA. The CDR3 sequence is 11 residues long.

The J gene is TRBJ1-4, the V gene TRBV6-2 or TRBV6-3; 7 positions agree with TRBD1. CDR1 and CDR2 (germline): MNHEY, SVGEGT. The CDR3 sequence is 14 residues long. Trimming cost V 6 bases and J 4 bases; bases outside gene matches: 5. In DNA, the CDR3 is TGTGCCAGCAGCCAGGGGGTCGGTAATGAAAAACTGTTTTTT. This gives the protein CASSQGVGNEKLFF.

The chain couples TRBV5-5 to TRBJ1-2, with D uncertain. Trimming left V 0 bases short and J 5 bases short, with 11 bases between. Per the germline V gene, CDR1 is SGHKS and CDR2 is YYEKEE (reference sequence). This CDR3 region has 14 residues. The CDR3 region is CASSLVHETYGYTF. The CDR3 DNA sequence: TGTGCCAGCAGCTTGGTCCACGAAACTTATGGCTACACCTTC. The full variable domain, completed using reference TRBV5-5 and TRBJ1-2, is DAGVTQSPTHLIKTRGQQVTLRCSPISGHKSVSWYQQVLGQGPQFIFQYYEKEERGRGNFPDRFSARQFPNYSSELNVNALLLGDSALYLCASSLVHETYGYTFGSGTRLTVV.